This TCR beta chain is drawn from a study of cytomegalovirus exposure and HLA in healthy donors. Notes on the study in general: Across donors, most TCRs were seen rarely, yet some public ones were widespread.

V shed 4 bases and J shed 3 bases, with 12 bases lying between them. The CDR3 length is 14 residues. Germline V CDR1 and CDR2: LNHDA, SQIVND (reference sequence). As to this clone: Antigen specificity is unknown.

The PCR ran on 60 Vbeta and 13 Jbeta primers. TCRdb's copy holds only in-frame clones and misses some; the assay was immunoSEQ multiplex PCR. Of just over 150,000 clones listed, 70% to 85% are singletons. The TCR sequence derives from a man aged 50 or older in good health and CMV-seropositive. This chain joins TRBV19 and TRBJ1-1; a weak D match, TRBD1 (5 bases). The source material was PBMCs. Here the CDR3 reads CASSRLGADTEAFF. CDR3 DNA sequence: TGTGCCAGTAGTAGGTTAGGGGCGGACACTGAAGCTTTCTTT.